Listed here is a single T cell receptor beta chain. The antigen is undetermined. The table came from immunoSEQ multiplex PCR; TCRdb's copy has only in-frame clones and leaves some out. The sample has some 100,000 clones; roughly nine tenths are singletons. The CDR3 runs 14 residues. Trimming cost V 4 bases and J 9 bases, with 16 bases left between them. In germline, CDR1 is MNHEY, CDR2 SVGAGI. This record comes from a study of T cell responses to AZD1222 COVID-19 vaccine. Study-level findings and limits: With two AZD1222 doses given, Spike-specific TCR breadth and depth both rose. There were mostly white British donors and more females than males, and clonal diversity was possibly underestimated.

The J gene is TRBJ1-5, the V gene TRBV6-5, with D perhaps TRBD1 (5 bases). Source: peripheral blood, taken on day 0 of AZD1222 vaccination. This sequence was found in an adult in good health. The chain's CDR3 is CASSWGTASGPQHF. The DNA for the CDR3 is TGTGCCAGCAGTTGGGGGACGGCTTCCGGGCCCCAGCATTTT.